One sample yielded the 18 T cell receptor beta chains listed below, sequenced in a study of CD8 T cells in ankylosing spondylitis. TCRdb independently ran MiXCR on the 5' RACE reads; one entry per CDR3 protein. The data show a few hundred thousand distinct CDR3 sequences, around 19% seen once. The sequencing sample was made of blood, either unsorted or a sorted T cell fraction (not recorded which). These receptors were collected from a male donor with ankylosing spondylitis or in good health (not recorded which).

The chain carries TRBV7-9 and TRBJ2-3, with 9 bases aligning to TRBD2. The CDR3 sequence is 17 residues long. With V trimmed by 2 bases and J by 3 bases, 9 bases remained unmatched. CDR1 and CDR2 from the germline V gene are SEHNR and FQNEAQ (reference sequence). The CDR3 DNA sequence: TGTGCCAGCAGCTTATCCCCTAGCGGGGTATCGACAGATACGCAGTATTTT. Protein sequence: CASSLSPSGVSTDTQYF.

This clonotype was recorded a few times. This chain links TRBV12-3 or TRBV12-4 with TRBJ1-2, with a tentative D call TRBD1 (5 bases). The CDR3 contains 14 residues. The V gene lost 7 bases and the J gene lost 4 bases, with 16 bases spanning the gap. CDR3 sequence (DNA): TGTGCCAGCACCCCCGGGACCTTGCCCTATGGCTACACCTTC. Translated: CASTPGTLPYGYTF.

The chain joins TRBV20-1 to TRBJ1-5; 8 bases match TRBD1. The V gene end was trimmed by 6 bases and the J gene end by 0 bases; junction bases not matched to a gene: 22. Germline V gene sequence: CDR1 DFQATT, CDR2 SNEGSKA (reference sequence). CDR3 length: 20 amino acids. The CDR3, as DNA: TGCAGTGCAAAAGAAAGCATGGGCAGGGGGCCTTCCTTTAGCAATCAGCCCCAGCATTTT. As protein: CSAKESMGRGPSFSNQPQHF.

The V and J genes are TRBV20-1 and TRBJ2-5; the match to TRBD2 covers 7 bases. The CDR3 is 12 amino acids. Per germline, CDR1 DFQATT and CDR2 SNEGSKA (reference sequence). V lost 3 bases to trimming and J lost 4 bases; unmatched junction nucleotides: 2. The CDR3 sequence is CSARGGLETQYF. DNA for the CDR3: TGCAGTGCTAGGGGAGGGTTAGAGACCCAGTACTTC.

This clonotype was detected ten times or more. The V and J genes are TRBV11-2 and TRBJ2-2, with TRBD1 as a possible D gene (6 bases). The CDR3 is 14 amino acids. In germline, CDR1 is SGHAT, CDR2 FQNNGV. The germline V and J ends were trimmed by 5 bases and 7 bases, with 14 bases remaining between them. CDR3 residues: CASSPQGSGGELFF. CDR3 sequence (DNA): TGTGCCAGCAGCCCTCAGGGGTCCGGCGGGGAGCTGTTTTTT. The complete variable domain, with remaining parts taken from reference TRBV11-2 and TRBJ2-2, reads EAGVAQSPRYKIIEKRQSVAFWCNPISGHATLYWYQQILGQGPKLLIQFQNNGVVDDSQLPKDRFSAERLKGVDSTLKIQPAKLEDSAVYLCASSPQGSGGELFFGEGSRLTVL.

This clonotype occurred once. This chain links TRBV18 with TRBJ2-1, with D tentatively TRBD2 (5 bases). CDR1 KGHSH and CDR2 LQKENI come from the germline V gene. The length of the CDR3 is 14 residues. Trimming stripped 4 bases from V and 3 bases from J, with 10 bases between. The CDR3 loop reads CASSRGSNYNEQFF. DNA of the CDR3: TGTGCCAGCTCACGTGGGAGTAACTACAATGAGCAGTTCTTC.

The chain has TRBV30 and TRBJ2-5; D gene ambiguous. This CDR3 contains 15 residues. The V end was cut by 0 bases, the J end by 4 bases, with 15 bases between. Germline CDR1 reads GTSNPN; CDR2 reads SVGIG (reference sequence). CDR3 loop: CAWSVAGHLGETQYF. CDR3 bases: TGTGCCTGGAGTGTAGCCGGCCACCTGGGAGAGACCCAGTACTTC.

This clonotype was found many times. This sequence joins TRBV12-3 or TRBV12-4 and TRBJ1-3; unclear D gene. Deletions cut 5 bases from V and 4 bases from J, with 18 bases between. The CDR3 runs to 16 residues. The CDR3 spells CASSTRDLSRGNTIYF. CDR3 nucleotides: TGTGCCAGCAGTACAAGAGATTTATCCAGGGGAAACACCATATATTTT.

About this clonotype: A read error may account for a junction end that differs from germline. V is TRBV2 and J is TRBJ2-5; TRBD2 aligns across 7 bases. CDR3 length equals 15 residues. Germline V gene lookup returns CDR1 SNHLY and CDR2 FYNNEI. CDR3 nucleotide sequence: TGTGGCAGCAGTGGAACTAGCGACCCGGGGGAGACCCAGTACTTC. Translated: CGSSGTSDPGETQYF. Variable domain in full (rest from reference TRBV2 and TRBJ2-5): EPEVTQTPSHQVTQMGQEVILRCVPISNHLYFYWYRQILGQKVEFLVSFYNNEISEKSEIFDDQFSVERPDGSNFTLKIRSTKLEDSAMYFCGSSGTSDPGETQYFGPGTRLLVL.

The chain carries TRBV20-1 and TRBJ2-2; 7 positions match TRBD2. CDR3 size: 14 residues. V trimming: 5 bases; J trimming: 5 bases; junction bases outside the gene matches: 8. Germline V gives CDR1 DFQATT, CDR2 SNEGSKA (reference sequence). The CDR3: CSAPASGSTGELFF. Here the CDR3 DNA reads TGCAGTGCTCCTGCTAGCGGTAGTACCGGGGAGCTGTTTTTT.

The genes are TRBV5-1 and TRBJ1-1; D is uncertain. V was trimmed by 4 bases and J by 1 base, leaving 8 bases between them. Germline CDR1 and CDR2: SGHRS and YFSETQ. The CDR3 consists of 13 residues. The CDR3 nucleotides read TGCGCCAGCAGCGGGAGCAAGAACACTGAAGCTTTCTTT. Encoded protein: CASSGSKNTEAFF.

DNA for the CDR3: TGTGCCAGCAGCGAAGGGGGAGGGAAACTGTTTTTT. Protein: CASSEGGGKLFF. The chain links TRBV12-3 or TRBV12-4 to TRBJ1-4; a possible D gene is TRBD1 (6 bases). Trimming cost V 6 bases and J 11 bases, with 13 bases left between them. The CDR3 sequence is 12 residues long.

The V and J genes are TRBV12-3 or TRBV12-4 and TRBJ2-2, with D tentatively TRBD2 (6 bases). The CDR3 has 14 residues. V was pared by 6 bases and J by 3 bases, with 11 bases between. In DNA, the CDR3 is TGTGCCAGCAGGAGCGGGTTAGACACCGGGGAGCTGTTTTTT. This gives the protein CASRSGLDTGELFF.

This clonotype was seen many times. This sequence joins TRBV28 and TRBJ2-3; 7 bases agree with TRBD2. CDR1 and CDR2 (germline): MDHEN, SYDVKM. The J segment lost 1 base and the V segment lost 2 bases, leaving 6 bases of the junction unmatched. This CDR3 is 16 amino acids long. The CDR3 coding sequence is TGTGCCAGCAGTTTAGGTCCAGCGGGGCGCACAGATACGCAGTATTTT. Encoded protein: CASSLGPAGRTDTQYF.

This clonotype was detected only a few times. This chain links TRBV7-2 with TRBJ1-4, with a weak D call TRBD1 (6 bases). The CDR3 runs to 14 residues. Trimming shortened V by 5 bases and J by 10 bases, and 17 bases separated the two germline ends. The germline CDR1 and CDR2 sequences are SGHTA and FQGNSA. For the CDR3, the DNA is TGTGCCAGCAGCCTAGTGGGGGGGCAGGCAAAACTGTTTTTT. Translating gives CASSLVGGQAKLFF.

The V call is TRBV4-2, the J call TRBJ1-3, with TRBD1 as a possible D gene (5 bases). The CDR3 length is 18 residues. The germline V gene encodes CDR1 LGHNA and CDR2 YNFKEQ. Between the trimmed V and J ends, which lost 0 bases and 0 bases, there was a span of 15 bases. In DNA, the CDR3 is TGTGCCAGCAGCCAAGATGGGGCCCCTACTCGCTCTGGAAACACCATATATTTT. Its protein product is CASSQDGAPTRSGNTIYF.

The CDR3 DNA follows: TGTGCCAGCAGGCTCAGGACTAACACCGGGGAGCTGTTTTTT. Its protein is CASRLRTNTGELFF. This chain joins TRBV11-2 and TRBJ2-2; possible D gene TRBD2, 5 bases. CDR1 SGHAT and CDR2 FQNNGV come from the germline V gene. V lost 6 bases, J lost 2 bases, and 10 bases lay in between. The CDR3 extends over 14 amino acids.

This clonotype came up many times. The chain joins TRBV28 to TRBJ2-2; D ambiguous. This CDR3 region has 14 residues. The germline V and J ends were trimmed by 6 bases and 2 bases, with 10 bases remaining between them. Germline assignment: CDR1 MDHEN and CDR2 SYDVKM. The CDR3 reads CASSPVLNTGELFF. The CDR3 coding sequence is TGTGCCAGCAGCCCCGTCCTTAACACCGGGGAGCTGTTTTTT.